The rows below give T cell receptor beta chains drawn from one sample of a study of T-cell memory formation after mild COVID-19. Via MiXCR, TCRdb re-called the 5' RACE reads, giving one row per CDR3 protein. The sample yields a few hundred thousand distinct CDR3 sequences, 14% seen once. Material: PBMCs or a T cell subset sorted from them (not recorded which). The receptors derive from a man between 18 and 35 years old who had mild COVID-19 (a few samples of this study predate the infection). Cell type and time point are not known. CDR3s include the opening cysteine and the closing phenylalanine or tryptophan. Fields, in order: D gene, J gene, V gene, clone size, CDR3 DNA, CDR3 protein. D genes are given only for firm matches. The listing skips clone size in some rows; elsewhere it reads once, few, many or a size class.

d_gene: -; j_gene: TRBJ1-2; v_gene: TRBV20-1; abundance: -; CDR3nt: TGCAGTGCTAGGGACAGAGGCGGCTACACCTTC; CDR3aa: CSARDRGGYTF
d_gene: -; j_gene: TRBJ1-3; v_gene: TRBV5-1; abundance: few; CDR3nt: TGCGCCAGCAGCGAACAGGGAGGTGAAAACACCATATATTTT; CDR3aa: CASSEQGGENTIYF
d_gene: TRBD1; j_gene: TRBJ2-2; v_gene: TRBV25-1; abundance: many; CDR3nt: TGTGCCAGCAGTAGCTACAGGGGACCCAACACCGGGGAGCTGTTTTTT; CDR3aa: CASSSYRGPNTGELFF
d_gene: -; j_gene: TRBJ1-4; v_gene: TRBV6-1; abundance: -; CDR3nt: TGTGCCAGCAGTGAAGTAGTCAGGACACCTTCAACTAATGAAAAACTGATTTTT; CDR3aa: CASSEVVRTPSTNEKLIF
d_gene: -; j_gene: TRBJ1-1; v_gene: TRBV6-5; abundance: few; CDR3nt: TGTGCCAGCAGGGACAGCAAGGACACTGAAGCTTTCTTT; CDR3aa: CASRDSKDTEAFF
d_gene: TRBD1; j_gene: TRBJ2-6; v_gene: TRBV4-3; abundance: -; CDR3nt: TGCGCCAGCAGCCAAGTACTACAGGGGTCTGGGGCCAACGTCCTGACTTTC; CDR3aa: CASSQVLQGSGANVLTF
d_gene: -; j_gene: TRBJ1-5; v_gene: TRBV6-6; abundance: -; CDR3nt: TGTGCCAGCAGTTATGCGGTTGGGGCCGCCGATCAGCCCCAGCATTTT; CDR3aa: CASSYAVGAADQPQHF
d_gene: -; j_gene: TRBJ1-5; v_gene: TRBV20-1; abundance: -; CDR3nt: TGCAGTGCGACGCCTTATGGTCAGCCCCAGCATTTT; CDR3aa: CSATPYGQPQHF
d_gene: -; j_gene: TRBJ2-5; v_gene: TRBV7-9; abundance: few; CDR3nt: TGTGCCAGCAGCTATCAATATGGCGTGGGGGGAGAGACCCAGTACTTC; CDR3aa: CASSYQYGVGGETQYF
d_gene: -; j_gene: TRBJ2-1; v_gene: TRBV20-1; abundance: many; CDR3nt: TGCAGTGCTTCGACCTCAGCCGATGAGCAGTTCTTC; CDR3aa: CSASTSADEQFF
d_gene: -; j_gene: TRBJ2-3; v_gene: TRBV11-2; abundance: few; CDR3nt: TGTGCCAGCAGCTCGGTCAGAACTAGCACAGATACGCAGTATTTT; CDR3aa: CASSSVRTSTDTQYF
d_gene: -; j_gene: TRBJ1-6; v_gene: TRBV4-1; abundance: many; CDR3nt: TGCGCCAGCAGCCAAGACGGAAGTAATTCACCCCTCCACTTT; CDR3aa: CASSQDGSNSPLHF
d_gene: -; j_gene: TRBJ2-1; v_gene: TRBV29-1; abundance: many; CDR3nt: TGCAGCGTTGGTATCTCCTACAATGAGCAGTTCTTC; CDR3aa: CSVGISYNEQFF
d_gene: -; j_gene: TRBJ2-3; v_gene: TRBV20-1; abundance: -; CDR3nt: TGCAGTGCTAGAAGGACCGCTAATTTCGGTCTAGATACGCAGTATTTT; CDR3aa: CSARRTANFGLDTQYF
d_gene: TRBD1; j_gene: TRBJ1-5; v_gene: TRBV4-3; abundance: -; CDR3nt: TGCGCCAGCAGCCAATGGACAGGGGACGAGCCCCAGCATTTT; CDR3aa: CASSQWTGDEPQHF
d_gene: -; j_gene: TRBJ1-3; v_gene: TRBV20-1; abundance: -; CDR3nt: TGCAGTGCTAACCACCTGAGCTCTGGAAACACCATATATTTT; CDR3aa: CSANHLSSGNTIYF
d_gene: TRBD1; j_gene: TRBJ2-7; v_gene: TRBV6-6; abundance: -; CDR3nt: TGTGCCACCCGCGGGACAGGGGAGCAGTACTTC; CDR3aa: CATRGTGEQYF
d_gene: -; j_gene: TRBJ2-3; v_gene: TRBV29-1; abundance: few; CDR3nt: TGCAGCGTACCCTGGGGGGATACGCAGTATTTT; CDR3aa: CSVPWGDTQYF
d_gene: TRBD2; j_gene: TRBJ2-6; v_gene: TRBV12-3/TRBV12-4; abundance: -; CDR3nt: TGTGCCAGCAGTAGGGTAGCGGGGGGGATTCTCGCCAACTCTGGGGCCAACGTCCTGACTTTC; CDR3aa: CASSRVAGGILANSGANVLTF
d_gene: -; j_gene: TRBJ2-3; v_gene: TRBV5-4; abundance: few; CDR3nt: TGTGCCAGCAGCTTGTATTCAGGGGCCGGCACAGATACGCAGTATTTT; CDR3aa: CASSLYSGAGTDTQYF
d_gene: TRBD1; j_gene: TRBJ2-3; v_gene: TRBV7-3; abundance: -; CDR3nt: TGTGCCAGCAGTTTCACCACAGGGGCAGATACGCAGTATTTT; CDR3aa: CASSFTTGADTQYF
d_gene: -; j_gene: TRBJ1-1; v_gene: TRBV2; abundance: -; CDR3nt: TGTGCCAGCAGTGAAGCCCCCCATGGGCAGGGGTCGACTTTCTTT; CDR3aa: CASSEAPHGQGSTFF
d_gene: -; j_gene: TRBJ1-1; v_gene: TRBV12-3/TRBV12-4; abundance: few; CDR3nt: TGTGCCAGCAGCGAACCACCGGGTGGTTGGGCTTTCTTT; CDR3aa: CASSEPPGGWAFF
d_gene: -; j_gene: TRBJ2-1; v_gene: TRBV5-1; abundance: few; CDR3nt: TGCGCCAGCAGCCCCGGGGAAGGGGCGGTCTACAATGAGCAGTTCTTC; CDR3aa: CASSPGEGAVYNEQFF
d_gene: TRBD2; j_gene: TRBJ2-5; v_gene: TRBV9; abundance: -; CDR3nt: TGTGCCAGCAGCGTAGGGGTAGCGGGGGGGATTGAGACCCAGTACTTC; CDR3aa: CASSVGVAGGIETQYF
d_gene: TRBD2; j_gene: TRBJ2-3; v_gene: TRBV5-1; abundance: -; CDR3nt: TGCGCCAGCAGCTTGGCCGGACTAGATGACGCAGATACGCAGTATTTT; CDR3aa: CASSLAGLDDADTQYF
d_gene: -; j_gene: TRBJ2-2; v_gene: TRBV4-2; abundance: few; CDR3nt: TGTGCCAGCAGCCAAGGGCATCAGGGTAACACCGGGGAGCTGTTTTTT; CDR3aa: CASSQGHQGNTGELFF
d_gene: TRBD1; j_gene: TRBJ2-6; v_gene: TRBV3-1; abundance: -; CDR3nt: TGTGCCAGCAGCCGATGGACAGGGCTCAGCTCTGGGGCCAACGTCCTGACTTTC; CDR3aa: CASSRWTGLSSGANVLTF
d_gene: -; j_gene: TRBJ2-3; v_gene: TRBV5-1; abundance: many; CDR3nt: TGCGCCAGCAGCTTCCAGGGGAGAAGCACAGATACGCAGTATTTT; CDR3aa: CASSFQGRSTDTQYF
d_gene: TRBD1; j_gene: TRBJ2-5; v_gene: TRBV12-3/TRBV12-4; abundance: -; CDR3nt: TGTGCCAGCAGTTTGACACAGGGGAAAGAGACCCAGTACTTC; CDR3aa: CASSLTQGKETQYF
d_gene: -; j_gene: TRBJ2-7; v_gene: TRBV5-1; abundance: few; CDR3nt: TGCGCCAGCAGCTGGAAACAGGGTCGGTCCTACGAGCAGTACTTC; CDR3aa: CASSWKQGRSYEQYF
d_gene: -; j_gene: TRBJ1-2; v_gene: TRBV7-2; abundance: few; CDR3nt: TGTGCCAGCAGCTTAGTCGGGTGGCTCTCGAATGGCTACACCTTC; CDR3aa: CASSLVGWLSNGYTF
d_gene: TRBD2; j_gene: TRBJ2-3; v_gene: TRBV4-3; abundance: many; CDR3nt: TGCGCCAGCAGCCGAACCCGAGCGGGGGGGTTCACAGATACGCAGTATTTT; CDR3aa: CASSRTRAGGFTDTQYF
d_gene: -; j_gene: TRBJ1-1; v_gene: TRBV5-1; abundance: -; CDR3nt: TGCGCCAGCAGTCAAAGACAGCAGAACACTGAAGCTTTCTTT; CDR3aa: CASSQRQQNTEAFF
d_gene: -; j_gene: TRBJ1-3; v_gene: TRBV12-3/TRBV12-4; abundance: -; CDR3nt: TGTGCCAGCACCGACCCGGGCCAGGTACCCTCTGGAAACACCATATATTTT; CDR3aa: CASTDPGQVPSGNTIYF
d_gene: -; j_gene: TRBJ1-2; v_gene: TRBV4-3; abundance: few; CDR3nt: TGCGCCAGCAGCCAAGTGTGGACAGAATATGGCTACACCTTC; CDR3aa: CASSQVWTEYGYTF
d_gene: -; j_gene: TRBJ2-2; v_gene: TRBV3-1; abundance: many; CDR3nt: TGTGCCAGCAGCCACGCCAGGGGACTTGGTTCGCACACCGGGGAGCTGTTTTTT; CDR3aa: CASSHARGLGSHTGELFF
d_gene: -; j_gene: TRBJ2-3; v_gene: TRBV9; abundance: few; CDR3nt: TGTGCCAGCAGCGTGTCGGGAAATACGCAGTATTTT; CDR3aa: CASSVSGNTQYF
d_gene: -; j_gene: TRBJ2-3; v_gene: TRBV7-2; abundance: few; CDR3nt: TGTGCCAGCAGTTCTACAGGGTTCGCAGATACGCAGTATTTT; CDR3aa: CASSSTGFADTQYF
d_gene: -; j_gene: TRBJ2-1; v_gene: TRBV15; abundance: -; CDR3nt: TGTGCCACCAGCGGGTTTTCCCCACCCACTGAGCAGTTCTTC; CDR3aa: CATSGFSPPTEQFF
d_gene: TRBD2; j_gene: TRBJ2-1; v_gene: TRBV7-9; abundance: -; CDR3nt: TGTGCCAGCAGCTTTACTAGCGCCCTCCCTAATGAGCAGTTCTTC; CDR3aa: CASSFTSALPNEQFF
d_gene: -; j_gene: TRBJ1-2; v_gene: TRBV6-1; abundance: few; CDR3nt: TGTGCCAGCAGTGAACGAAGCTATGGCTACACCTTC; CDR3aa: CASSERSYGYTF
d_gene: -; j_gene: TRBJ1-1; v_gene: TRBV12-3/TRBV12-4; abundance: -; CDR3nt: TGTGCCAGCAGTTTAGGAGGGACCCCTAAAGCTTTCTTT; CDR3aa: CASSLGGTPKAFF
d_gene: -; j_gene: TRBJ2-7; v_gene: TRBV29-1; abundance: -; CDR3nt: TGCAGCGCAAGAAGGGATCCGGGCTACGAGCAGTACTTC; CDR3aa: CSARRDPGYEQYF
d_gene: TRBD2; j_gene: TRBJ2-1; v_gene: TRBV3-1; abundance: few; CDR3nt: TGTGCCAGCAGCCAAGCGGGGGGATATAATGAGCAGTTCTTC; CDR3aa: CASSQAGGYNEQFF
d_gene: TRBD1; j_gene: TRBJ2-7; v_gene: TRBV10-3; abundance: few; CDR3nt: TGTGCCCCCGACAGGGCAGTGCGCGAGCAGTACTTC; CDR3aa: CAPDRAVREQYF
d_gene: TRBD2; j_gene: TRBJ2-2; v_gene: TRBV6-2/TRBV6-3; abundance: -; CDR3nt: TGTGCCAGCAGGTCTAGCGGGTCTGAAGGGACCGGGGAGCTGTTTTTT; CDR3aa: CASRSSGSEGTGELFF
d_gene: TRBD2; j_gene: TRBJ2-1; v_gene: TRBV9; abundance: few; CDR3nt: TGTGCCAGCAGCGTAGCGACTAGCGGGGGGGCAGGGCGATACAATGAGCAGTTCTTC; CDR3aa: CASSVATSGGAGRYNEQFF
d_gene: TRBD2; j_gene: TRBJ2-3; v_gene: TRBV11-1; abundance: few; CDR3nt: TGTGCCAGCCGCCGGGAGGGAGGAGATACGCAGTATTTT; CDR3aa: CASRREGGDTQYF